The next 31 T cell receptor beta chains were all read from a single sample in a study of T cell responses to AZD1222 COVID-19 vaccine. Here immunoSEQ multiplex PCR was the method, and the copy in TCRdb shows in-frame clones only, minus some. The sample has some 110,000 clones, approximately 90% seen once. Here the sequenced sample was peripheral blood, taken on day 0 of AZD1222 vaccination. Receptor source: an adult in good health.

The chain uses TRBV3-1 (or the pseudogene TRBV3-2) and TRBJ2-5; 7 nucleotides align to TRBD1. J lost 1 base, V lost 3 bases, and 11 bases had no gene match. Germline V lookup: CDR1 LGHDT, CDR2 YNNKEL (reference sequence). This CDR3 contains 17 residues. CDR3 coding DNA: TGTGCCAGCAGCCAGTTTTCACCGGGACAGCTCCAAGAGACCCAGTACTTC. Protein product: CASSQFSPGQLQETQYF.

V usage is TRBV3-1 (or the pseudogene TRBV3-2) and J usage is TRBJ1-3; perhaps TRBD1 as D (6 bases). The germline V gene has CDR1 LGHDT and CDR2 YNNKEL (reference sequence). The CDR3 is made up of 19 amino acids. The V end was cut by 2 bases, the J end by 0 bases, with 20 bases between. CDR3 sequence: CASSQINIGPDSSGNTIYF. CDR3 DNA: TGTGCCAGCAGCCAAATAAATATTGGGCCGGACAGCTCTGGAAACACCATATATTTT.

The V gene is TRBV7-9, the J gene TRBJ2-3, with 10 positions matching TRBD2. This CDR3 region has 14 residues. From germline, CDR1 is SEHNR and CDR2 FQNEAQ (reference sequence). With V trimmed by 2 bases and J by 5 bases, 1 base remained unmatched. The CDR3: CASSLRLAGDTQYF. The CDR3 coding sequence is TGTGCCAGCAGCTTAAGACTAGCGGGAGATACGCAGTATTTT.

The rearrangement links TRBV19 to TRBJ1-1; maybe TRBD1 (5 bases). V lost 5 bases, J lost 1 base, and 11 bases lay in between. The CDR3 covers 14 residues. Germline-derived CDR1 and CDR2 are LNHDA and SQIVND (reference sequence). CDR3 in DNA: TGTGCCAGTAGTCCATGGACACAGAACACTGAAGCTTTCTTT. Translation gives CASSPWTQNTEAFF.

This clone was observed a few times. The chain employs TRBV6-5 and TRBJ1-3, with 7 bases aligning to TRBD1. Germline CDR1 and CDR2: MNHEY and SVGAGI. V lost 5 bases and J lost 4; bases outside the gene matches: 8. This CDR3 region has 15 residues. The CDR3 region is CASSLTGARGNTIYF. In nucleotides, the CDR3 is TGTGCCAGCAGTCTAACAGGGGCGCGGGGAAACACCATATATTTT.

This chain links TRBV3-1 (or the pseudogene TRBV3-2) with TRBJ2-1; TRBD2 agrees at 10 bases. V lost 5 bases to trimming and J lost 0 bases; unmatched junction nucleotides: 4. This CDR3 is 16 amino acids long. CDR1 LGHDT and CDR2 YNNKEL come from the germline V gene (reference sequence). In nucleotides, the CDR3 is TGTGCCAGCAGCAGTAGCGGGGGGTTCTCCTACAATGAGCAGTTCTTC. Its protein product is CASSSSGGFSYNEQFF.

The chain joins TRBV3-1 (or the pseudogene TRBV3-2) to TRBJ1-5; D ambiguous. This CDR3 has 13 residues. The germline V gene encodes CDR1 LGHDT and CDR2 YNNKEL (reference sequence). Deletions cut 1 base from V and 5 bases from J, with 6 bases between. CDR3 sequence reads: CASSQGTYQPQHF. The CDR3, as DNA: TGTGCCAGCAGCCAAGGGACTTATCAGCCCCAGCATTTT.

The rearrangement uses TRBV14 and TRBJ1-2; no clear D gene. CDR1 and CDR2 (germline): SGHDN, FVKESK. The CDR3 has 14 residues. V lost 4 bases and J lost 3, with 12 bases in between. The CDR3 DNA reads as TGTGCCAGCAGCCCGCTAGACACCGACTATGGCTACACCTTC. Its protein is CASSPLDTDYGYTF.

This clone came up once. The J gene is TRBJ1-2, the V gene TRBV28; D gene unclear. V lost 1 base, J lost 7 bases, and 4 bases lay in between. The CDR3 spans 11 residues. From germline, CDR1 is MDHEN and CDR2 SYDVKM. The CDR3 reads CASSLFGGYTF. In DNA, the CDR3 is TGTGCCAGCAGTTTATTTGGTGGCTACACCTTC.

The V gene is TRBV28, the J gene TRBJ2-7; D may correspond to TRBD1 or TRBD2 (6 bases each). The germline CDR1 and CDR2 sequences are MDHEN and SYDVKM. This CDR3 region has 13 residues. The CDR3 DNA follows: TGTGCTTCGGTTAGGGGGACTCCTTACGAGCAGTACTTC. It is translated as CASVRGTPYEQYF.

This chain joins TRBV15 and TRBJ2-3; 9 bases are a match to TRBD1. V gave up 4 bases and J gave up 6 bases; unmatched junction bases: 8. The CDR3 covers 15 residues. Germline CDR1 is LNHNV and CDR2 is YYDKDF (reference sequence). CDR3 DNA sequence: TGTGCCACCAGCATACAGGGGGCGCTTATGGATACGCAGTATTTT. Its protein is CATSIQGALMDTQYF.

The genes are TRBV21-1 and TRBJ2-7; the table assigns TRBD1, which was not confirmed against the DNA. TRBV21-1 is listed as a pseudogene. The CDR3 spans 18 residues. The DNA for the CDR3 is TGTGCCAGCAGCAAAACCTCCTTCCGGGACAGGTTGACCTACGAGCAGTACTTC. Protein sequence: CASSKTSFRDRLTYEQYF.

V and J are TRBV6-5 and TRBJ2-7; 8 nucleotides line up with TRBD1. Looked up from germline, CDR1 is MNHEY and CDR2 is SVGAGI. The CDR3 is 15 residues long. V lost 6 bases and J lost 4; bases outside the gene matches: 11. CDR3 amino acids: CASSTARTGPYEQYF. The CDR3 DNA is TGTGCCAGCAGCACCGCCCGGACAGGGCCGTACGAGCAGTACTTC.

The rearrangement joins TRBV7-2 to TRBJ2-7, with 7 bases aligning to TRBD1. CDR3 length equals 16 residues. Germline trimming cut 1 base from V and 5 bases from J; bases unmatched to any gene: 11. CDR1 is SGHTA, CDR2 FQGNSA, per germline. The CDR3 coding sequence is TGTGCCAGCAGCTTAGGGTGGATGACAGGGATTAACGAGCAGTACTTC. Amino acid sequence: CASSLGWMTGINEQYF.

The chain is built from TRBV28 and TRBJ2-7; tentative D call: TRBD1 (6 bases). The CDR3 consists of 13 residues. With 5 bases removed from V and 2 bases from J, the gap between germline ends came to 10 bases. Per germline, CDR1 MDHEN and CDR2 SYDVKM. The DNA for the CDR3 is TGTGCCAGCAGTGGGACACCGACCTACGAGCAGTACTTC. This encodes CASSGTPTYEQYF. Looking up the rest from reference TRBV28 and TRBJ2-7 gives the full variable domain: DVKVTQSSRYLVKRTGEKVFLECVQDMDHENMFWYRQDPGLGLRLIYFSYDVKMKEKGDIPEGYSVSREKKERFSLILESASTNQTSMYLCASSGTPTYEQYFGPGTRLTVT.

This chain uses TRBV4-2 with TRBJ2-7, with a tentative D call TRBD2 (6 bases). The CDR3 contains 14 residues. V lost 1 base and J lost 1, with 8 bases in between. The germline gives CDR1 LGHNA, CDR2 YNFKEQ. The CDR3 is CASSQGTTSYEQYF. For the CDR3, the DNA is TGTGCCAGCAGCCAAGGGACTACGTCCTACGAGCAGTACTTC.

This rearrangement joins TRBV6-5 to TRBJ2-2; D may be TRBD1 (6 bases). CDR3 length: 15 residues. CDR1 and CDR2 (germline): MNHEY, SVGAGI. V was cut by 5 bases and J by 5 bases, with 15 bases left in between. The CDR3 nucleotides read TGTGCCAGCAGTACGCCAACTACAGGGACCGGGGAGCTGTTTTTT. It encodes CASSTPTTGTGELFF.

V is TRBV5-1 and J is TRBJ1-4, with D maybe TRBD1 (6 bases). Trimming stripped 6 bases from V and 2 bases from J, with 14 bases between. The CDR3 runs 15 residues. CDR1 is SGHRS and CDR2 is YFSETQ in the germline V gene. The CDR3 DNA is TGCGCCAGCAACGAACAGGGACGGACTAATGAAAAACTGTTTTTT. Translation gives CASNEQGRTNEKLFF.

This rearrangement joins TRBV21-1 to TRBJ2-7. TRBV21-1 is classified as a pseudogene. The CDR3 length is 15 residues. CDR3 coding DNA: TGTGCCAGCAGCAAACAAAATGGGGGTAGCGACGAGCAGTACTTC. Translation: CASSKQNGGSDEQYF.

The rearrangement links TRBV7-2 to TRBJ2-7; TRBD2 matches at 14 bases. The germline V gene encodes CDR1 SGHTA and CDR2 FQGNSA. The junction had 16 bases not matched to a gene; V was cut back by 2 bases and J by 7 bases. The CDR3 is made up of 19 amino acids. CDR3 protein: CASSLTPAGLAGAGGEQYF. In nucleotides, the CDR3 is TGTGCCAGCAGCTTAACCCCAGCGGGACTAGCGGGAGCGGGCGGGGAGCAGTACTTC.

The rearrangement uses TRBV15 and TRBJ2-3; D is uncertain. Trimming removed 5 bases at V and 0 bases at J, with 9 bases between. Germline V gene sequence: CDR1 LNHNV, CDR2 YYDKDF (reference sequence). CDR3 size: 14 residues. Here the CDR3 reads CATSVDLSTDTQYF. The DNA for the CDR3 is TGTGCCACCAGCGTCGACCTGAGCACAGATACGCAGTATTTT.

The V and J genes are TRBV28 and TRBJ2-5; 7 nucleotides align to TRBD1. From germline, CDR1 is MDHEN and CDR2 SYDVKM. The CDR3 length is 13 residues. V lost 6 bases and J lost 4; bases outside the gene matches: 5. CDR3 nucleotides: TGTGCCAGCAGGCCCCAGGGGGTAGAGACCCAGTACTTC. This gives the protein CASRPQGVETQYF.

The chain combines TRBV19 with TRBJ2-3; possible D gene TRBD2, 5 bases. The CDR3 contains 14 residues. V lost 6 bases, J lost 4 bases, and 14 bases lay in between. The germline gives CDR1 LNHDA, CDR2 SQIVND (reference sequence). CDR3 coding DNA: TGTGCCAGTAGGGACTCCTTTTGGGCAGATACGCAGTATTTT. As protein: CASRDSFWADTQYF.

This clone has only one observation. This chain uses TRBV4-2 with TRBJ1-5; 7 bases match TRBD1. The CDR3 is 14 amino acids. The germline CDR1 and CDR2 sequences are LGHNA and YNFKEQ. Trimming at V came to 4 bases and at J to 5 bases, leaving 5 bases not matched to a gene. CDR3 in DNA: TGTGCCAGCAGCCCGACAGGGCAGGATCAGCCCCAGCATTTT. Amino acids: CASSPTGQDQPQHF.

This clone was detected once. The chain joins TRBV5-1 to TRBJ2-1; TRBD1 matches at 7 bases. The CDR3 sequence is 14 residues long. Germline V gene data show CDR1 as SGHRS and CDR2 as YFSETQ. Unmatched junction bases numbered 5, after V lost 3 bases and J lost 5 bases. The CDR3 DNA sequence: TGCGCCAGCAGCTCCGGGACAGAGAACAATGAGCAGTTCTTC. Translation gives CASSSGTENNEQFF.

V is TRBV13 and J is TRBJ1-2; the D gene is possibly TRBD1 (5 bases). Germline V gene data show CDR1 as PRHDT and CDR2 as FYEKMQ (reference sequence). V gave up 0 bases and J gave up 4 bases, with 9 bases separating them. The CDR3 covers 14 residues. CDR3 in DNA: TGTGCCAGCAGCTTAGGGGGGGGACCCTATGGCTACACCTTC. Translated: CASSLGGGPYGYTF.

This chain connects TRBV5-1 to TRBJ2-7; TRBD1 aligns across 10 bases. J gave up 5 bases and V 3 bases, and 8 bases lay outside the gene matches. From germline, CDR1 is SGHRS and CDR2 YFSETQ. The length of the CDR3 is 15 residues. CDR3 coding DNA: TGCGCCAGCAGCTGGACCTGGGACAGGGGTAACGAGCAGTACTTC. As protein: CASSWTWDRGNEQYF.

Only a few counts were recorded for this clone. The CDR3 here is CASSKEGGLINYGYTF. The CDR3 DNA is TGTGCCAGCAGCAAAGAAGGGGGGCTGATTAACTATGGCTACACCTTC. The chain employs TRBV21-1 and TRBJ1-2. TRBV21-1 is a pseudogene. There are 16 residues in the CDR3.

The gene calls are TRBV5-1 and TRBJ2-7; 15 bases are shared with TRBD2. J was trimmed by 2 bases and V by 1 base; bases with no gene match: 7. Germline lookup yields CDR1 SGHRS and CDR2 YFSETQ. The CDR3 has 18 residues. Here the CDR3 reads CASSLLGTSGRYPYEQYF. For the CDR3, the DNA is TGCGCCAGCAGCTTGCTCGGGACTAGCGGGAGGTATCCCTACGAGCAGTACTTC.

This chain joins TRBV7-3 and TRBJ2-2; the D gene is possibly TRBD1 (6 bases). The germline V and J ends were trimmed by 2 bases and 7 bases, with 20 bases remaining between them. The CDR3 totals 17 residues. Germline V gives CDR1 SGHTA, CDR2 FQGTGA. The CDR3 sequence: CASSLLPTDSSGGELFF. DNA of the CDR3: TGTGCCAGCAGCTTACTCCCGACGGACAGTTCAGGCGGGGAGCTGTTTTTT. Variable domain in full (rest from reference TRBV7-3 and TRBJ2-2): GAGVSQTPSNKVTEKGKYVELRCDPISGHTALYWYRQSLGQGPEFLIYFQGTGAADDSGLPNDRFFAVRPEGSVSTLKIQRTERGDSAVYLCASSLLPTDSSGGELFFGEGSRLTVL.

The genes are TRBV5-1 and TRBJ1-1; 7 positions match TRBD1. V gave up 5 bases and J gave up 4 bases; unmatched junction bases: 11. Germline V gives CDR1 SGHRS, CDR2 YFSETQ. The CDR3 sequence is 15 residues long. The CDR3 here is CASRLPPGDSTEAFF. CDR3 sequence (DNA): TGCGCCAGCAGGCTACCCCCAGGGGACAGCACTGAAGCTTTCTTT.